This T cell receptor (beta chain) derives from a study of T cell responses to AZD1222 COVID-19 vaccine. Background on the study: Second-dose groups at about 4 or about 12 weeks were pooled. Findings of the study overall: Spike as a whole was targeted by vaccine-associated CD4 TCRs, dominant at 160-218 and 743-854. Nearly half of the spike-specific TCRs reportedly recognize variant regions that carry no mutations.

The CDR3 runs to 18 residues. Germline CDR1 WSHSY, CDR2 SAAADI. V lost 3 bases and J lost 10; bases outside the gene matches: 17. Method: immunoSEQ multiplex PCR; TCRdb's copy keeps in-frame clones and lacks some. The table shows some 120,000 clones, with roughly 88% occurring only once. The sample holds one count of this clone. Its cognate antigen is unknown. This chain uses TRBV10-2 with TRBJ1-6; 8 bases fit TRBD1. This TCR was recovered from an adult in good health. Sequenced here: peripheral blood, sampled on day 0 of AZD1222 vaccination. CDR3 sequence: CASSDPNRDRRVRSPLHF. The DNA of the CDR3 is TGCGCCAGCAGTGACCCGAACCGGGACAGGAGGGTAAGGTCACCCCTCCACTTT.